This TCR beta chain appears in the sequencing data of a study of blood T cell repertoires in COVID-19. At the level of the study: PBMCs, B-cell-depleted T cells, or T cells provided the cDNA or gDNA that made up the material.

Profiled with immunoSEQ multiplex PCR; TCRdb holds only in-frame clones, not every one. The sample includes roughly 300,000 clones, more than 75% of them seen just once. J gave up 2 bases and V 6 bases, and 10 bases lay outside the gene matches. Germline CDR1 SNHLY, CDR2 FYNNEI. The length of the CDR3 is 16 residues. The TCR comes from a young woman who had recovered from COVID-19. Sequenced sample: PBMCs or T cells enriched from blood (not recorded which). The chain couples TRBV2 to TRBJ1-5; 7 positions match TRBD1. The CDR3 sequence is CASSEPLDRGNQPQHF. The CDR3, as DNA: TGTGCCAGCAGCGAACCCCTAGACAGGGGCAATCAGCCCCAGCATTTT. The full variable domain, with the rest looked up from reference TRBV2 and TRBJ1-5, is EPEVTQTPSHQVTQMGQEVILRCVPISNHLYFYWYRQILGQKVEFLVSFYNNEISEKSEIFDDQFSVERPDGSNFTLKIRSTKLEDSAMYFCASSEPLDRGNQPQHFGDGTRLSIL.